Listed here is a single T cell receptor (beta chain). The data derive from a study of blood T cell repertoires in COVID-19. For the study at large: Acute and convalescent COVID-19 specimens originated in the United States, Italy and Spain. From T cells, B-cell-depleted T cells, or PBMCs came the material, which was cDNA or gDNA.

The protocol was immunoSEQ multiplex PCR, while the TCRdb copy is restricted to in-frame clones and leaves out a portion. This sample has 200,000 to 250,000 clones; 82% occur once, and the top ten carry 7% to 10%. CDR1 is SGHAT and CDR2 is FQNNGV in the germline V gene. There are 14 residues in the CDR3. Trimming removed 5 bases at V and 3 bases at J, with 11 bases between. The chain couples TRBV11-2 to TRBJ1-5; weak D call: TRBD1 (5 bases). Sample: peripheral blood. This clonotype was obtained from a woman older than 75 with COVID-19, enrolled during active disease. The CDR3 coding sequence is TGTGCCAGCAGCCCCCGACAGAACAATCAGCCCCAGCATTTT. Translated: CASSPRQNNQPQHF.